The 19 T cell receptor beta chains below were found in one sample sequenced in a study of blood T cell repertoires in COVID-19. TCRdb's copy holds only in-frame clones and misses some; the assay was immunoSEQ multiplex PCR. Of roughly 78,000 clones in the sample, 83% were seen once. The sample comprised peripheral blood. These receptor sequences come from an elderly woman with acute or convalescent COVID-19.

The chain is built from TRBV27 and TRBJ2-7; D remains ambiguous. From germline, CDR1 is MNHEY and CDR2 SMNVEV (reference sequence). V dropped 6 bases and J dropped 2 bases, with 14 bases sitting between them. The length of the CDR3 is 14 residues. CDR3 protein: CASRSGFPPYEQYF. CDR3 bases: TGTGCCAGCAGGTCAGGTTTTCCCCCCTACGAGCAGTACTTC.

J is TRBJ1-4 and V is TRBV5-5, with 9 bases matching TRBD1. V lost 3 bases to trimming and J lost 0 bases; unmatched junction nucleotides: 15. The CDR3 covers 20 residues. Germline lookup yields CDR1 SGHKS and CDR2 YYEKEE (reference sequence). The CDR3 here is CASSSTPRDRVEATNEKLFF. The CDR3 bases are TGTGCCAGCAGCTCGACCCCCCGGGACAGGGTTGAGGCAACTAATGAAAAACTGTTTTTT.

This clone appeared a few times. The chain carries TRBV2 and TRBJ1-1; 9 nucleotides line up with TRBD1. The CDR3 loop spans 11 amino acids. V lost 6 bases and J lost 12; bases outside the gene matches: 5. Germline lookup yields CDR1 SNHLY and CDR2 FYNNEI. The CDR3: CASSQDRGSFF. Written as DNA, the CDR3 is TGTGCCAGCAGCCAGGACAGGGGATCTTTCTTT.

This chain connects TRBV19 to TRBJ1-2; D call uncertain. CDR1 and CDR2 from the germline V gene are LNHDA and SQIVND (reference sequence). V was shortened by 7 bases and J by 2 bases, with 14 bases between the two germline ends. The CDR3 length is 14 residues. CDR3 DNA: TGTGCCAGTACCTCACGAGGGCGAAACTATGGCTACACCTTC. It codes for CASTSRGRNYGYTF.

The rearrangement links TRBV18 to TRBJ2-3; no reliable D call. The germline V gene has CDR1 KGHSH and CDR2 LQKENI. The CDR3 spans 15 residues. V shed 2 bases and J shed 0 bases, with 9 bases lying between them. The CDR3 DNA sequence: TGTGCCAGCTCACCAAGAACGACTAGCACAGATACGCAGTATTTT. Translation gives CASSPRTTSTDTQYF. The full variable domain, rest sourced from reference TRBV18 and TRBJ2-3, is NAGVMQNPRHLVRRRGQEARLRCSPMKGHSHVYWYRQLPEEGLKFMVYLQKENIIDESGMPKERFSAEFPKEGPSILRIQQVVRGDSAAYFCASSPRTTSTDTQYFGPGTRLTVL.

V and J are TRBV9 and TRBJ2-1; 7 bases are shared with TRBD1. This CDR3 region has 16 residues. Germline loops: CDR1 SGDLS, CDR2 YYNGEE. After removal of 4 bases from V and 0 bases from J, the junction contained 7 bases not matched to a gene. The CDR3 protein is CASSPNTGVSYNEQFF. CDR3 nucleotide sequence: TGTGCCAGCAGCCCTAACACAGGGGTCTCCTACAATGAGCAGTTCTTC.

The chain has TRBV19 and TRBJ1-1, with D possibly being TRBD1 (5 bases). CDR1 LNHDA and CDR2 SQIVND come from the germline V gene (reference sequence). The CDR3 length is 16 residues. Deletions cut 1 base from V and 1 base from J, with 13 bases between. The CDR3 loop reads CASSIVGGTRNTEAFF. DNA for the CDR3: TGTGCCAGTAGTATAGTCGGGGGGACCCGGAACACTGAAGCTTTCTTT.

V is TRBV21-1 and J is TRBJ2-4; the D segment call TRBD2 is taken from the table without a DNA check. TRBV21-1 is flagged as a pseudogene. This CDR3 has 18 amino acids. The CDR3 sequence is CASSPGTRRLEAKNIQYF. DNA for the CDR3: TGTGCCAGCAGTCCCGGGACTAGACGTTTAGAGGCCAAAAACATTCAGTACTTC.

V and J are TRBV24-1 and TRBJ2-7; 15 nucleotides match TRBD2. This CDR3 is built from 19 residues. Germline CDR1 and CDR2: KGHDR and SFDVKD. After removal of 4 bases from V and 5 bases from J, the junction contained 14 bases not matched to a gene. The CDR3 DNA follows: TGTGCCACCAGTGAAGGACACCGGACTAGCGGGGGGGATTGGAACGAGCAGTACTTC. This sequence encodes CATSEGHRTSGGDWNEQYF.

This sequence joins TRBV29-1 and TRBJ1-1, with a tentative D call TRBD1 (6 bases). The CDR3 sequence is 16 residues long. V lost 6 bases, J lost 10 bases, and 30 bases lay in between. Per the germline V gene, CDR1 is SQVTM and CDR2 is ANQGSEA. CDR3 sequence: CSVYSGTRRLGRGAFF. DNA of the CDR3: TGCAGCGTCTACTCCGGGACAAGGAGGCTGGGGCGTGGAGCTTTCTTT. Using reference TRBV29-1 and TRBJ1-1 for the parts outside the CDR3, the full variable domain is SAVISQKPSRDICQRGTSLTIQCQVDSQVTMMFWYRQQPGQSLTLIATANQGSEATYESGFVIDKFPISRPNLTFSTLTVSNMSPEDSSIYLCSVYSGTRRLGRGAFFGQGTRLTVV.

V is TRBV27 and J is TRBJ2-1; D gene uncertain. CDR3 length: 15 residues. CDR1 and CDR2 (germline): MNHEY, SMNVEV (reference sequence). V was trimmed by 11 bases and J by 0 bases, leaving 17 bases between them. This chain's CDR3 is CAGTARPISYNEQFF. CDR3 DNA: TGTGCCGGCACCGCCCGCCCTATCTCCTACAATGAGCAGTTCTTC.

The chain combines TRBV11-3 with TRBJ2-5, with TRBD2 matching over 7 bases. There are 17 residues in the CDR3. The junction had 14 bases not matched to a gene; V was cut back by 2 bases and J by 5 bases. CDR1 SGHNT and CDR2 YENEEA come from the germline V gene. CDR3 in DNA: TGTGCCAGCAGCTTACTCATTGGGGGAGGGGTGGCGGAGACCCAGTACTTC. Protein sequence: CASSLLIGGGVAETQYF.

The chain has TRBV6-5 and TRBJ1-5; weak D call: TRBD1 (6 bases). The germline V gene encodes CDR1 MNHEY and CDR2 SVGAGI. CDR3 length equals 15 residues. V lost 11 bases and J lost 5, with 22 bases in between. As DNA, the CDR3 is TGTGCCTCCCAGGATGGGACACCGGCCTATCAGCCCCAGCATTTT. Translation: CASQDGTPAYQPQHF.

The V and J genes are TRBV7-9 and TRBJ2-6; weak D call: TRBD1 (5 bases). Trimming shortened V by 10 bases and J by 0 bases, and 22 bases separated the two germline ends. The CDR3 runs 18 residues. Per germline, CDR1 SEHNR and CDR2 FQNEAQ (reference sequence). CDR3 nucleotides: TGTGCCACCGTAGCTCCGCTCTCCAGGGTCTCTGGGGCCAACGTCCTGACTTTC. Translated: CATVAPLSRVSGANVLTF.

The chain recombines TRBV18 with TRBJ2-1; tentative D call: TRBD2 (6 bases). V lost 3 bases to trimming and J lost 8 bases, with 11 bases between them. The CDR3 runs to 13 residues. Per the germline V gene, CDR1 is KGHSH and CDR2 is LQKENI. The CDR3 bases are TGTGCCAGCTCACCTCGGAGGGACCATGAGCAGTTCTTC. It is translated as CASSPRRDHEQFF.

This chain links TRBV10-3 with TRBJ1-5; 8 nucleotides align to TRBD1. The CDR3 length is 16 residues. V shed 3 bases and J 7 bases; nucleotides not matched to a gene: 11. CDR1 and CDR2 from the germline V gene are ENHRY and SYGVKD. The CDR3, as DNA: TGTGCCATCAGTGAATCCACCACAGGGGGTGCCCAGCCCCAGCATTTT. As protein: CAISESTTGGAQPQHF.

V and J are TRBV11-2 and TRBJ1-3, with TRBD1 identical over 7 bases. Germline CDR1 SGHAT, CDR2 FQNNGV. Unmatched junction bases numbered 6, after V lost 0 bases and J lost 4 bases. The CDR3 loop spans 16 amino acids. CDR3 in DNA: TGTGCCAGCAGCTTAGAGGCGACAGGGTTCGGAAACACCATATATTTT. It is translated as CASSLEATGFGNTIYF.

The J gene is TRBJ1-1, the V gene TRBV25-1, with 7 bases that match TRBD1. The germline gives CDR1 MGHDK, CDR2 SYGVNS. V trimming: 4 bases; J trimming: 1 base; junction bases outside the gene matches: 3. CDR3 size: 14 residues. The CDR3 DNA reads as TGTGCCAGCAGTGGTCGGGACAGGAACACTGAAGCTTTCTTT. Translation: CASSGRDRNTEAFF.

This clone was recorded a few times. The J gene is TRBJ2-2, the V gene TRBV29-1; perhaps TRBD1 as D (6 bases). Per germline, CDR1 SQVTM and CDR2 ANQGSEA. This CDR3 comprises 14 residues. Trimming pared 8 bases from V and 2 bases from J, leaving 15 bases between. This chain's CDR3 is CSPDPGTNTGELFF. Here the CDR3 DNA reads TGCAGCCCTGACCCGGGGACAAACACCGGGGAGCTGTTTTTT.